This T cell receptor (beta chain) was retrieved from a study of blood T cell repertoires in COVID-19. The CDR3 is 14 residues long. Per germline, CDR1 MNHEY and CDR2 SVGAGI. The V gene lost 2 bases and the J gene lost 2 bases, with 9 bases spanning the gap. Generated by immunoSEQ multiplex PCR, the TCRdb table keeps only in-frame clones and is missing some. The table lists more than 400,000 clones, over 75% of them singletons. The specimen was peripheral blood. The V gene is TRBV6-5, the J gene TRBJ1-2; tentative D call: TRBD1 (5 bases). The TCR sequence derives from a human donor in a cohort sampled during active COVID-19. CDR3 loop: CASSYVQGNYGYTF. The CDR3 nucleotides read TGTGCCAGCAGTTACGTCCAGGGCAACTATGGCTACACCTTC.